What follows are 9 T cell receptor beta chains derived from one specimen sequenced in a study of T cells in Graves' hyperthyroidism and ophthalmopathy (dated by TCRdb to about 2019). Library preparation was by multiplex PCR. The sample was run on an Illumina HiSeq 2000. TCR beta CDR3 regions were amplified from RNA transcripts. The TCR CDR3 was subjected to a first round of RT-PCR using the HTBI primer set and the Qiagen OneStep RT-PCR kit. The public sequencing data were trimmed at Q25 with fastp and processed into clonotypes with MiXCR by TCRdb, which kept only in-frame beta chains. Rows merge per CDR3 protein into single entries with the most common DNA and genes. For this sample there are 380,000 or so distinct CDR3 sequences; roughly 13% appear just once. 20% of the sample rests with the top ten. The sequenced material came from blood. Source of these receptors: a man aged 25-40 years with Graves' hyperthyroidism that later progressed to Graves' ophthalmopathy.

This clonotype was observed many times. For the CDR3, the DNA is TGTGCCAGCAGTTTCTTCACCCCGCGGGCACAGGGGGTGGCCACTGAAGCTTTCTTT. Protein: CASSFFTPRAQGVATEAFF. The chain combines TRBV28 with TRBJ1-1, with 8 bases fitting TRBD1. V lost 3 bases to trimming and J lost 4 bases; unmatched junction nucleotides: 19. CDR3 size: 19 residues. Per the germline V gene, CDR1 is MDHEN and CDR2 is SYDVKM. The entire variable domain, with the rest obtained from reference TRBV28 and TRBJ1-1, is as follows: DVKVTQSSRYLVKRTGEKVFLECVQDMDHENMFWYRQDPGLGLRLIYFSYDVKMKEKGDIPEGYSVSREKKERFSLILESASTNQTSMYLCASSFFTPRAQGVATEAFFGQGTRLTVV.

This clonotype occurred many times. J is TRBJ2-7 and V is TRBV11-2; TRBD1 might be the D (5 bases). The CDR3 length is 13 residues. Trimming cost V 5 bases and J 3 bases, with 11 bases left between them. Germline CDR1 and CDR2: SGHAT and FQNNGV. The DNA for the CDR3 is TGTGCCAGCAGCGTTGACAGCTACTACGAGCAGTACTTC. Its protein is CASSVDSYYEQYF.

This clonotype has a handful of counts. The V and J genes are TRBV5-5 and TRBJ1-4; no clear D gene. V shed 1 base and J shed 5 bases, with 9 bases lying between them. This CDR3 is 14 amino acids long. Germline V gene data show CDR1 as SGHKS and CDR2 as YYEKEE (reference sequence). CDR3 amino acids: CASSLYVRNEKLFF. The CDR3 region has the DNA TGTGCCAGCAGCTTGTACGTCAGGAATGAAAAACTGTTTTTT. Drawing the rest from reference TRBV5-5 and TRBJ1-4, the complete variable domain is DAGVTQSPTHLIKTRGQQVTLRCSPISGHKSVSWYQQVLGQGPQFIFQYYEKEERGRGNFPDRFSARQFPNYSSELNVNALLLGDSALYLCASSLYVRNEKLFFGSGTQLSVL.

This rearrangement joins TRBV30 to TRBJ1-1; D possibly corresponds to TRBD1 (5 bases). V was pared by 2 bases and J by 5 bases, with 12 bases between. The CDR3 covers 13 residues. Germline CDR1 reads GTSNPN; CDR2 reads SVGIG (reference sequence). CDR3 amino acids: CAWSMGGGTEAFF. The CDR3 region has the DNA TGTGCCTGGAGTATGGGGGGAGGAACTGAAGCTTTCTTT.

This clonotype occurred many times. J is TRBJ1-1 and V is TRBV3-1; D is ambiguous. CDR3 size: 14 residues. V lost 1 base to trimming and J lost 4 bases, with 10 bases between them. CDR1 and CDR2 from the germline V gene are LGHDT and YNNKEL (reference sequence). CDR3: CASSQVNGGTEAFF. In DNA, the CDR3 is TGTGCCAGCAGCCAAGTTAACGGTGGCACTGAAGCTTTCTTT.

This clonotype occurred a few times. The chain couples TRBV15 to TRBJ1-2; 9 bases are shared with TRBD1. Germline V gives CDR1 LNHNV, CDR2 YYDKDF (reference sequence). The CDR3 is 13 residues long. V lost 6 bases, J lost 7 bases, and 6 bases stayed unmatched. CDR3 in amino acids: CATRLQGASGYTF. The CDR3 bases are TGTGCCACCAGGCTACAGGGGGCGTCTGGCTACACCTTC.

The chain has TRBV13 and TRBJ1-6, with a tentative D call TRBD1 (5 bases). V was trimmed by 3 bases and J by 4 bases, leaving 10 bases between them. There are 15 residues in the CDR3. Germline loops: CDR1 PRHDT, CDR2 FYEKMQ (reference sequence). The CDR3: CASSFDGGYNSPLHF. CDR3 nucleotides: TGTGCCAGCAGCTTTGATGGGGGGTATAATTCACCCCTCCACTTT.

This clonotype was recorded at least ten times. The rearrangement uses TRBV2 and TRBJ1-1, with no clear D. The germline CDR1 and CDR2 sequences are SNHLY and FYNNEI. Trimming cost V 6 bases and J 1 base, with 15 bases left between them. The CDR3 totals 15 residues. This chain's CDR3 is CASRLNAEWNTEAFF. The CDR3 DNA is TGTGCCAGCAGGCTAAATGCGGAGTGGAACACTGAAGCTTTCTTT.

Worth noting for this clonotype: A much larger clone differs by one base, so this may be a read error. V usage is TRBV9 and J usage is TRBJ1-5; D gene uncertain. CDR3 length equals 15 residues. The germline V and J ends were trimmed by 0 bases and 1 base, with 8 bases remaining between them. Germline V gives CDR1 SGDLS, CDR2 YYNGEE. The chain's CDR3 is CASSVGGLSNQPQHF. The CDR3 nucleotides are TGTGCCAGCAGCGTAGGGGGATTGAGCAATCAGCCCCAGCATTTT.